Below, 30 T cell receptor beta chains from the same sample are listed, as sequenced in a study of T cell responses to AZD1222 COVID-19 vaccine. Assay: immunoSEQ multiplex PCR; the TCRdb copy retains only in-frame clones and omits some. Among approximately 150,000 clones listed, roughly nine tenths were seen once. Source: peripheral blood, taken 28 days after the second AZD1222 dose. These receptor sequences come from an adult who received the AZD1222 COVID-19 vaccine.

The V call is TRBV21-1, the J call TRBJ2-3; the listed D gene, TRBD1, was not tested against the DNA. TRBV21-1 is assigned pseudogene status. The CDR3 loop spans 16 amino acids. In DNA, the CDR3 is TGTGCCAGCAGCAAATATTCACAGGGCCTCACAGATACGCAGTATTTT. Protein sequence: CASSKYSQGLTDTQYF.

The CDR3 region is CASSFNRTDRLPSSYEQYF. CDR3 nucleotide sequence: TGTGCCAGCAGCTTTAACCGGACAGACCGCCTGCCCAGCTCCTACGAGCAGTACTTC. This chain connects TRBV7-9 to TRBJ2-7; tentative D call: TRBD1 (6 bases). V shed 3 bases and J shed 0 bases, with 24 bases lying between them. In germline, CDR1 is SEHNR, CDR2 FQNEAQ (reference sequence). This CDR3 spans 19 amino acids.

The V call is TRBV2, the J call TRBJ1-1; 8 bases line up with TRBD1. V was pared by 5 bases and J by 5 bases, with 7 bases of the junction left unmatched. There are 14 residues in the CDR3. Germline CDR1 and CDR2: SNHLY and FYNNEI. CDR3 DNA sequence: TGTGCCAGCAGTTACTCAGGGGGCGGAACTGAAGCTTTCTTT. Translating gives CASSYSGGGTEAFF.

This clone occurred a few times. The chain links TRBV4-1 to TRBJ1-6; 9 bases are a match to TRBD1. The CDR3 is made up of 16 amino acids. The V gene end was trimmed by 0 bases and the J gene end by 9 bases; junction bases not matched to a gene: 6. CDR1 is MGHRA and CDR2 is YSYEKL in the germline V gene. CDR3 sequence (DNA): TGCGCCAGCAGCCAAGATGGGACAGGGATATCTTCACCCCTCCACTTT. It codes for CASSQDGTGISSPLHF.

J is TRBJ2-5 and V is TRBV5-3, with D unclear. TRBV5-3 is an open reading frame whose function is uncertain. V dropped 4 bases and J dropped 5 bases, with 18 bases sitting between them. The CDR3 is made up of 15 amino acids. The CDR3 nucleotides read TGTGCCAGAAGCCGCACCGAGGACGAGACCGAGACCCAGTACTTC. It is translated as CARSRTEDETETQYF.

The gene calls are TRBV12-5 and TRBJ2-7; a weak D match, TRBD1 (6 bases). The CDR3 consists of 15 residues. Germline lookup yields CDR1 LGHNT and CDR2 FRNRAP. Trimming cost V 7 bases and J 2 bases, with 18 bases left between them. As DNA, the CDR3 is TGTGCTAGTGTTTACTACCGGGACAAAGCCTACGAGCAGTACTTC. Translating it yields CASVYYRDKAYEQYF. The full variable domain, in which reference TRBV12-5 and TRBJ2-7 provide the parts outside the CDR3, is DARVTQTPRHKVTEMGQEVTMRCQPILGHNTVFWYRQTMMQGLELLAYFRNRAPLDDSGMPKDRFSAEMPDATLATLKIQPSEPRDSAVYFCASVYYRDKAYEQYFGPGTRLTVT.

This clone is a singleton in its sample. The rearrangement joins TRBV25-1 to TRBJ2-1; the D gene is possibly TRBD1 (5 bases). This CDR3 region has 16 residues. V was cut by 4 bases and J by 7 bases, with 20 bases left in between. Germline values: CDR1 MGHDK, CDR2 SYGVNS. CDR3 nucleotide sequence: TGTGCCAGCAGTGGGGCTCACTTAGGGGTAGGGAATGAGCAGTTCTTC. Residues: CASSGAHLGVGNEQFF. Filled out from reference TRBV25-1 and TRBJ2-1, the complete variable domain reads EADIYQTPRYLVIGTGKKITLECSQTMGHDKMYWYQQDPGMELHLIHYSYGVNSTEKGDLSSESTVSRIRTEHFPLTLESARPSHTSQYLCASSGAHLGVGNEQFFGPGTRLTVL.

The chain carries TRBV5-1 and TRBJ1-2; unclear D gene. Germline values: CDR1 SGHRS, CDR2 YFSETQ. This CDR3 comprises 14 residues. Trimming took off 0 bases at V and 4 bases at J, with 10 bases between the two ends. The CDR3 loop is CASSLGSLFYGYTF. CDR3 in DNA: TGCGCCAGCAGCTTGGGCAGCTTATTCTATGGCTACACCTTC. Full variable domain (missing parts from reference TRBV5-1 and TRBJ1-2): KAGVTQTPRYLIKTRGQQVTLSCSPISGHRSVSWYQQTPGQGLQFLFEYFSETQRNKGNFPGRFSGRQFSNSRSEMNVSTLELGDSALYLCASSLGSLFYGYTFGSGTRLTVV.

The genes are TRBV24-1 and TRBJ2-5; 12 positions match TRBD1. Germline values: CDR1 KGHDR, CDR2 SFDVKD. V trimming: 7 bases; J trimming: 6 bases; junction bases outside the gene matches: 8. The CDR3 extends over 15 amino acids. In DNA, the CDR3 is TGTGCCACCAGATGGGGGACAGGGGGCGGGAAGACCCAGTACTTC. Its protein is CATRWGTGGGKTQYF.

The chain employs TRBV5-1 and TRBJ1-3; 8 nucleotides match TRBD1. J gave up 10 bases and V 3 bases, and 9 bases lay outside the gene matches. Germline-derived CDR1 and CDR2 are SGHRS and YFSETQ. This CDR3 comprises 14 residues. The DNA of the CDR3 is TGCGCCAGCAGCTCCGGACAGGGCGGGTATACCATATATTTT. Protein sequence: CASSSGQGGYTIYF.

This chain links TRBV9 with TRBJ1-1, with D unresolved. V was pared by 0 bases and J by 0 bases, with 3 bases between. Germline CDR1 SGDLS, CDR2 YYNGEE. The CDR3 totals 13 residues. CDR3 bases: TGTGCCAGCAGCGTAGAGGTGAACACTGAAGCTTTCTTT. Its protein is CASSVEVNTEAFF.

In DNA form, the CDR3 reads TGTGCCAGCAGCTTAGGAGGAAACTATGGCTACACCTTC. Its translation is CASSLGGNYGYTF. The chain is built from TRBV7-9 and TRBJ1-2; D is unclear. V lost 1 base and J lost 2, with 5 bases in between. The CDR3 contains 13 residues. From germline, CDR1 is SEHNR and CDR2 FQNEAQ (reference sequence).

The chain carries TRBV19 and TRBJ1-2, with unresolved D. Trimming removed 6 bases at V and 5 bases at J, with 10 bases between. The CDR3 totals 12 residues. The V gene's germline CDR1 is LNHDA and CDR2 SQIVND (reference sequence). The chain's CDR3 is CASSVHRYGYTF. In nucleotides, the CDR3 is TGTGCCAGTAGCGTCCACAGATATGGCTACACCTTC.

This rearrangement joins TRBV7-7 to TRBJ2-5; 11 bases align to TRBD2. The CDR3 sequence is 18 residues long. Germline CDR1 SSHAT, CDR2 FNYEAQ (reference sequence). V was pared by 6 bases and J by 5 bases, with 17 bases of the junction left unmatched. DNA for the CDR3: TGTGCCAGCAGTTCTACAATAGCGGGGGGGCCAGAGGAGGAGACCCAGTACTTC. Protein product: CASSSTIAGGPEEETQYF.

The chain is built from TRBV6-5 and TRBJ2-1, with D perhaps given as TRBD1 or TRBD2 (5 bases each). CDR1 is MNHEY, CDR2 SVGAGI, per germline. This CDR3 spans 11 amino acids. Trimming pared 6 bases from V and 15 bases from J, leaving 15 bases between. The CDR3 here is CASRGQGRPFF. The CDR3 nucleotides are TGTGCCAGCAGGGGGCAGGGACGGCCGTTCTTC.

The chain links TRBV19 to TRBJ1-1; TRBD1 agrees at 8 bases. Germline CDR1 LNHDA, CDR2 SQIVND (reference sequence). The junction had 4 bases not matched to a gene; V was cut back by 3 bases and J by 7 bases. The CDR3 totals 13 residues. The CDR3 sequence is CASSIRTGFEAFF. Here the CDR3 DNA reads TGTGCCAGTAGTATCCGGACAGGGTTTGAAGCTTTCTTT.

In DNA form, the CDR3 reads TGCGCCAGCAGGGGAGCGGGGTTGACCGGGGAGCTGTTTTTT. This translates into CASRGAGLTGELFF. The chain is built from TRBV5-1 and TRBJ2-2, with 7 bases aligning to TRBD2. V lost 5 bases, J lost 5 bases, and 6 bases stayed unmatched. The CDR3 extends over 14 amino acids. Germline values: CDR1 SGHRS, CDR2 YFSETQ. The entire variable domain, with the rest obtained from reference TRBV5-1 and TRBJ2-2, is as follows: KAGVTQTPRYLIKTRGQQVTLSCSPISGHRSVSWYQQTPGQGLQFLFEYFSETQRNKGNFPGRFSGRQFSNSRSEMNVSTLELGDSALYLCASRGAGLTGELFFGEGSRLTVL.

The V gene is TRBV30, the J gene TRBJ1-5; 7 nucleotides agree with TRBD1. The ends lost 3 bases at V and 7 bases at J; junction bases unmatched: 6. Germline loops: CDR1 GTSNPN, CDR2 SVGIG (reference sequence). CDR3 length equals 13 residues. The CDR3 DNA is TGTGCCTGGAGAGCACAGGGGACGCAGCCCCAGCATTTT. It translates to CAWRAQGTQPQHF.

This clone was seen a few times. CDR3 loop: CASSLDEGGTEAFF. Written as DNA, the CDR3 is TGTGCCAGCAGCCTCGACGAGGGGGGCACTGAAGCTTTCTTT. V gene TRBV4-2 combines with J gene TRBJ1-1, with TRBD1 as a possible D gene (6 bases). The CDR3 sequence is 14 residues long. CDR1 and CDR2 (germline): LGHNA, YNFKEQ. V was trimmed by 4 bases and J by 4 bases, leaving 13 bases between them.

The CDR3 sequence is CASSPKMSNYGYTF. Here the CDR3 DNA reads TGTGCCAGCAGCCCCAAAATGTCTAACTATGGCTACACCTTC. V and J are TRBV7-9 and TRBJ1-2, with D unresolved. V lost 5 bases and J 0 bases, leaving 10 bases between the germline ends. The CDR3 covers 14 residues. Looked up from germline, CDR1 is SEHNR and CDR2 is FQNEAQ (reference sequence).

J is TRBJ2-1 and V is TRBV7-9; D unresolved. The CDR3 totals 17 residues. V was shortened by 1 base and J by 4 bases, with 17 bases between the two germline ends. Germline lookup yields CDR1 SEHNR and CDR2 FQNEAQ (reference sequence). CDR3 residues: CASSLEFGPRNYNEQFF. The DNA of the CDR3 is TGTGCCAGCAGCTTAGAATTCGGGCCCCGAAATTACAATGAGCAGTTCTTC. The full variable domain, rest sourced from reference TRBV7-9 and TRBJ2-1, is DTGVSQNPRHKITKRGQNVTFRCDPISEHNRLYWYRQTLGQGPEFLTYFQNEAQLEKSRLLSDRFSAERPKGSFSTLEIQRTEQGDSAMYLCASSLEFGPRNYNEQFFGPGTRLTVL.

The chain employs TRBV10-3 and TRBJ1-2; 7 bases line up with TRBD1. V dropped 0 bases and J dropped 6; count of bases not matched to a gene: 4. The CDR3 contains 14 residues. The germline gives CDR1 ENHRY, CDR2 SYGVKD. The CDR3 here is CAISESARGDGYTF. CDR3 nucleotide sequence: TGTGCCATCAGTGAGTCCGCCAGGGGGGATGGCTACACCTTC.

This CDR3 is CASSPRGQGDGYTF. For the CDR3, the DNA is TGTGCCAGCTCACCTCGGGGACAGGGGGATGGCTACACCTTC. The chain couples TRBV18 to TRBJ1-2; 11 bases are shared with TRBD1. In germline, CDR1 is KGHSH, CDR2 LQKENI. V trimming: 3 bases; J trimming: 6 bases; junction bases outside the gene matches: 3. The CDR3 has 14 amino acids. Full variable domain (rest looked up from reference TRBV18 and TRBJ1-2): NAGVMQNPRHLVRRRGQEARLRCSPMKGHSHVYWYRQLPEEGLKFMVYLQKENIIDESGMPKERFSAEFPKEGPSILRIQQVVRGDSAAYFCASSPRGQGDGYTFGSGTRLTVV.

The chain employs TRBV15 and TRBJ1-4; a weak D match, TRBD1 (6 bases). Between the trimmed V and J ends, which lost 2 bases and 0 bases, there was a span of 7 bases. This CDR3 has 15 amino acids. Germline CDR1 LNHNV, CDR2 YYDKDF (reference sequence). The CDR3 DNA sequence: TGTGCCACCAGCAGATACAGGGCAACTAATGAAAAACTGTTTTTT. Translated: CATSRYRATNEKLFF.

This chain links TRBV19 with TRBJ2-7, with D perhaps matching TRBD1 (5 bases). The germline V gene encodes CDR1 LNHDA and CDR2 SQIVND (reference sequence). V was shortened by 3 bases and J by 3 bases, with 9 bases between the two germline ends. The CDR3 length is 13 residues. CDR3 bases: TGTGCCAGTAGTATTTCCCAGGGCTACGAGCAGTACTTC. Translated, it gives CASSISQGYEQYF.

The chain carries TRBV6-1 and TRBJ2-3; no definite D call. V was trimmed by 1 base and J by 1 base, leaving 6 bases between them. CDR1 is MNHNS and CDR2 is SASEGT in the germline V gene. This CDR3 has 14 amino acids. This CDR3 reads CASSEVGGTDTQYF. DNA of the CDR3: TGTGCCAGCAGTGAAGTTGGCGGCACAGATACGCAGTATTTT.

The count of this clone is one. This sequence joins TRBV11-2 and TRBJ1-1; 8 positions match TRBD1. The trim removed 3 bases at V and 5 bases at J, leaving 5 bases unmatched. Germline V lookup: CDR1 SGHAT, CDR2 FQNNGV. The CDR3 is made up of 14 amino acids. The CDR3 sequence is CASSFQGARTEAFF. CDR3 bases: TGTGCCAGCAGCTTCCAGGGGGCGCGGACTGAAGCTTTCTTT. Full variable domain (missing parts from reference TRBV11-2 and TRBJ1-1): EAGVAQSPRYKIIEKRQSVAFWCNPISGHATLYWYQQILGQGPKLLIQFQNNGVVDDSQLPKDRFSAERLKGVDSTLKIQPAKLEDSAVYLCASSFQGARTEAFFGQGTRLTVV.

This rearrangement joins TRBV18 to TRBJ1-5; D gene ambiguous. CDR1 is KGHSH, CDR2 LQKENI, per germline. CDR3 length: 13 residues. The germline V and J ends were trimmed by 2 bases and 3 bases, with 5 bases remaining between them. The CDR3 bases are TGTGCCAGCTCACCAGATAACAATCAGCCCCAGCATTTT. Translation gives CASSPDNNQPQHF.

This clone came up once. The chain employs TRBV6-5 and TRBJ1-1; perhaps TRBD1 as D (5 bases). V lost 4 bases to trimming and J lost 1 base, with 13 bases between them. The CDR3 has 15 residues. Germline assignment: CDR1 MNHEY and CDR2 SVGAGI. The CDR3 sequence is CASSSAWGSNTEAFF. CDR3 DNA: TGTGCCAGCAGTTCCGCATGGGGGTCGAACACTGAAGCTTTCTTT.

The chain employs TRBV5-6 and TRBJ1-1; tentatively, D is TRBD1 (6 bases). V shed 2 bases and J shed 3 bases, with 8 bases lying between them. This CDR3 comprises 13 residues. Germline V lookup: CDR1 SGHDT, CDR2 YYEEEE. Here the CDR3 reads CASSFGGHTEAFF. CDR3 nucleotide sequence: TGTGCCAGCAGCTTCGGGGGGCACACTGAAGCTTTCTTT.